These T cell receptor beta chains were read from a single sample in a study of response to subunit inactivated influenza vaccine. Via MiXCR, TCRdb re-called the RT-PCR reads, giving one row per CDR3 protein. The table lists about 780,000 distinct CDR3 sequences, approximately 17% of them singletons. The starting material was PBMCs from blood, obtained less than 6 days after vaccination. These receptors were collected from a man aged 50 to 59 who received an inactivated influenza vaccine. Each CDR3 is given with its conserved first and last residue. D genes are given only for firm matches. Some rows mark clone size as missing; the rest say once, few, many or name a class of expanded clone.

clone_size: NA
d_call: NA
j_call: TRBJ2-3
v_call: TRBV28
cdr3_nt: TGTGCCAGCTCCTCCCGGACGGAAAACACAGATACGCAGTATTTT
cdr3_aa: CASSSRTENTDTQYF

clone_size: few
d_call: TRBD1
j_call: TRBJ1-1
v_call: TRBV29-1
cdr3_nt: TGCAGCGTTGAACTCCGACAGGGGGGGACTGAAGCTTTCTTT
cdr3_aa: CSVELRQGGTEAFF

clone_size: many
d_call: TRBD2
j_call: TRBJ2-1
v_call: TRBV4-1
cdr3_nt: TGCGCCAGCAGCCAAAGGACTAGCGGGGGGCAAATTTACAATGAGCAGTTCTTC
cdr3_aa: CASSQRTSGGQIYNEQFF

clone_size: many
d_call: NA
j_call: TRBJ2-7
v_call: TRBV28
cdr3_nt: TGTGCCAGCAGTTTATTCTCTGGGCGAAAACTAACCTACGAGCAGTACTTC
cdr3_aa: CASSLFSGRKLTYEQYF

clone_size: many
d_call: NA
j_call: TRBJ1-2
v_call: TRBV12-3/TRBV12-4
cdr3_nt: TGTGCCAGCAGTCCCGGCGGGAACTATGGCTACACCTTC
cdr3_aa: CASSPGGNYGYTF

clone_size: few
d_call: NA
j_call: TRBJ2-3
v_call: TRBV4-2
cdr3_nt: TGTGCCAGCAGCCGACGAGGAGCCGGGCGGGTTGACACAGATACGCAGTATTTT
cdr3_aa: CASSRRGAGRVDTDTQYF

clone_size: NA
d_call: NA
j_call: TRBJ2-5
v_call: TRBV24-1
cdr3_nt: TGTGCCACCAGTGATACCCGGACAGAACAAGAGACCCAGTACTTC
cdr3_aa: CATSDTRTEQETQYF

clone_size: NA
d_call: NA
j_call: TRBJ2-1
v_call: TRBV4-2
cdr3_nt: TGTGCCAGCAGCCAAGGAGGAGCCGGCCGGGATGAGCAGTTCTTC
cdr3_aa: CASSQGGAGRDEQFF

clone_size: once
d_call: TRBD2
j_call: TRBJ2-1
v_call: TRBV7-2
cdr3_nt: TGTGCCAGCAACCGGGGGGGCTCCTACAATGAGCAGTTCTTC
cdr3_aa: CASNRGGSYNEQFF

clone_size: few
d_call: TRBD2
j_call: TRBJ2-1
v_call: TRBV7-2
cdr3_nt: TGTGCCAGCAGCTTAGATGGTAGCGGGCCGTACAATGAGCAGTTCTTC
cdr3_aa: CASSLDGSGPYNEQFF

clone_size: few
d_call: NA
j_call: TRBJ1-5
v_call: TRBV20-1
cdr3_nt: TGCAGTGCTAGAATCGGGGGGGTTGATCAGCCCCAGCATTTT
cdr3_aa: CSARIGGVDQPQHF